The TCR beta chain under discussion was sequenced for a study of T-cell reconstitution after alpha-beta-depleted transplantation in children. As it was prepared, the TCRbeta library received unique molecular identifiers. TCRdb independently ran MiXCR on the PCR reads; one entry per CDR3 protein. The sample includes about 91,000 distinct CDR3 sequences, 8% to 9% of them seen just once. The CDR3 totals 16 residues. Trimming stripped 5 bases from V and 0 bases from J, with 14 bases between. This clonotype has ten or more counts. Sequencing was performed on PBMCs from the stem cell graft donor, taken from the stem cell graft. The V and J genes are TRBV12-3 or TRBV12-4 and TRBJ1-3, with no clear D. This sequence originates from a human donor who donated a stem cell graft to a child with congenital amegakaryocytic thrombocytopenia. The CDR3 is CASSLETSTSGNTIYF. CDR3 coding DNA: TGTGCCAGCAGTCTTGAAACAAGCACCTCTGGAAACACCATATATTTT.